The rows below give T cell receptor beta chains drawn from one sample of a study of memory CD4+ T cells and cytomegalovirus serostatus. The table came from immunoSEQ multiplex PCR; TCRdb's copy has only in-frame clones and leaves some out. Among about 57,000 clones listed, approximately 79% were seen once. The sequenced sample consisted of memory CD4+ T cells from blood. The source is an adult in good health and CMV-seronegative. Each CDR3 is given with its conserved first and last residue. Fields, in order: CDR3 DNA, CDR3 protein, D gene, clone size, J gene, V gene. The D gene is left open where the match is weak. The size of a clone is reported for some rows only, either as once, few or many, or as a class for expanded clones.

DNA: TGCGCCAGCAGCCAAGCTTTTGGCAGGGGTACCGACAATGAGCAGTTCTTC
CDR3: CASSQAFGRGTDNEQFF
D: -
size: few
J: TRBJ2-1
V: TRBV4-1

DNA: TGTGCCAGCAGCCCTAGCGGGTTCAGCACAGATACGCAGTATTTT
CDR3: CASSPSGFSTDTQYF
D: TRBD2
size: -
J: TRBJ2-3
V: TRBV9

DNA: TGTGCCAGCAGCTTGTTTGCAGGGGGGAGCACAGATACGCAGTATTTT
CDR3: CASSLFAGGSTDTQYF
D: -
size: -
J: TRBJ2-3
V: TRBV5-6

DNA: TGTGCCAGCAGCGCGGGGTCGTGGACCTACGAGCAGTACTTC
CDR3: CASSAGSWTYEQYF
D: -
size: -
J: TRBJ2-7
V: TRBV5-4

DNA: TGTGCCAGCAGTTACTACAATGAGCAGTTCTTC
CDR3: CASSYYNEQFF
D: -
size: -
J: TRBJ2-1
V: TRBV28

DNA: TGTGCCAGCAGCTTCAGGACAGGGTCAGGAAACACCATATATTTT
CDR3: CASSFRTGSGNTIYF
D: TRBD1
size: few
J: TRBJ1-3
V: TRBV7-9

DNA: TGCGCCAGCAGCGCCGGGACAGGGTCCCCAAGCTCACCCCTCCACTTT
CDR3: CASSAGTGSPSSPLHF
D: TRBD1
size: -
J: TRBJ1-6
V: TRBV5-1

DNA: TGTGCCAGCAGAGCACTAGCGGGAGGAAGGAATGAGCAGTTCTTC
CDR3: CASRALAGGRNEQFF
D: TRBD2
size: -
J: TRBJ2-1
V: TRBV27

DNA: TGTGCCAGCAGTCGGCGGGCGAGGGACGGCCAGGGGGGGAACACCGGGGAGCTGTTTTTT
CDR3: CASSRRARDGQGGNTGELFF
D: -
size: -
J: TRBJ2-2
V: TRBV27

DNA: TGTGCCAGTTCCGGAGGGGACAACGAGCAGTACTTC
CDR3: CASSGGDNEQYF
D: -
size: -
J: TRBJ2-7
V: TRBV6-1

DNA: TGTGCCAGCAGGACAGGGAAGTTTGAAAAACTGTTTTTT
CDR3: CASRTGKFEKLFF
D: TRBD1
size: -
J: TRBJ1-4
V: TRBV6-5

DNA: TGTGCCAGCAGCCAGGACGCAGGGGGCGTTTACACCATATATTTT
CDR3: CASSQDAGGVYTIYF
D: TRBD1
size: -
J: TRBJ1-3
V: TRBV6-5

DNA: TGTGCCAGCAGTTTATCGATGGGGGACGAGCAGTACTTC
CDR3: CASSLSMGDEQYF
D: -
size: -
J: TRBJ2-7
V: TRBV27

DNA: TGTGCCAGCAGCTTAAGCCTCTCTGGGACCCAGTACTTC
CDR3: CASSLSLSGTQYF
D: -
size: -
J: TRBJ2-5
V: TRBV7-3

DNA: TGTGCCAGCAGTTTCGACAGGGTTTATCAGCCCCAGCATTTT
CDR3: CASSFDRVYQPQHF
D: TRBD1
size: once
J: TRBJ1-5
V: TRBV28

DNA: TGTGCCAGCAGTGAAGCGGCCTCAGCGGGTTCGTCCTACGAGCAGTACTTC
CDR3: CASSEAASAGSSYEQYF
D: -
size: -
J: TRBJ2-7
V: TRBV2

DNA: TGCGCCAGCACCACTAGCGGGGGGAGAGGGACAGATACGCAGTATTTT
CDR3: CASTTSGGRGTDTQYF
D: TRBD2
size: -
J: TRBJ2-3
V: TRBV5-1

DNA: TGTGCCAGCACCCCCGGACAGGGGAGGGTCTACGAGCAGTACTTC
CDR3: CASTPGQGRVYEQYF
D: TRBD1
size: -
J: TRBJ2-7
V: TRBV28

DNA: TGTGCCTGGAGTGGGGGGACAGGGAACAATCAGCCCCGGCATTTT
CDR3: CAWSGGTGNNQPRHF
D: TRBD1
size: -
J: TRBJ1-5
V: TRBV30

DNA: TGCGCCAGCAGCCCCGACGGACAGCACACTGAAGCTTTCTTT
CDR3: CASSPDGQHTEAFF
D: -
size: -
J: TRBJ1-1
V: TRBV5-1

DNA: TGCGCCAGCAGCTTGGAGGGTGGCAGCACTGGGTGGGACATTCAGTACTTC
CDR3: CASSLEGGSTGWDIQYF
D: -
size: -
J: TRBJ2-4
V: TRBV5-1

DNA: TGTGCCAGCAAACCCCGGACTAGCGGGGGGTTCGATGAGCAGTTCTTC
CDR3: CASKPRTSGGFDEQFF
D: TRBD2
size: -
J: TRBJ2-1
V: TRBV27

DNA: TGTGCCAGCAGCTTCAGTCTAGGGTACGATACGCAGTATTTT
CDR3: CASSFSLGYDTQYF
D: -
size: -
J: TRBJ2-3
V: TRBV7-8

DNA: TGTGCCAGCAGCCACCGCAGGCCGGGTGGGGAGCTGTTTTTT
CDR3: CASSHRRPGGELFF
D: -
size: few
J: TRBJ2-2
V: TRBV7-2

DNA: TGTGCCAGCAGCGGGAGACTAGCGGGGTGGGGGAATGAGCAGTTCTTC
CDR3: CASSGRLAGWGNEQFF
D: TRBD2
size: -
J: TRBJ2-1
V: TRBV5-4

DNA: TGTGCCAGCAGCGAGGGAACGGGACTGAACACTGAAGCTTTCTTT
CDR3: CASSEGTGLNTEAFF
D: -
size: -
J: TRBJ1-1
V: TRBV9

DNA: TGCGCCAGCAGCTTGGGTCGGGACAGCTCCTACGAGCAGTACTTC
CDR3: CASSLGRDSSYEQYF
D: TRBD1
size: once
J: TRBJ2-7
V: TRBV5-1

DNA: TGTGCCAGCAGCTTGGGGGGACAGGCCTCTGGGGCCAACGTCCTGACTTTC
CDR3: CASSLGGQASGANVLTF
D: TRBD1
size: -
J: TRBJ2-6
V: TRBV5-7

DNA: TGCGCCTCAGGAGACGGGAGGGCCACAGATACGCAGTATTTT
CDR3: CASGDGRATDTQYF
D: TRBD2
size: -
J: TRBJ2-3
V: TRBV5-1

DNA: TGTGCCAGCAGCCCATCCCCCGTTGGGACTAGCGGGATCTACGAGCAGTACTTC
CDR3: CASSPSPVGTSGIYEQYF
D: TRBD2
size: -
J: TRBJ2-7
V: TRBV7-9

DNA: TGCGCCAGCAGCTTGGCCACAGGGATCGCCTCCTACGAGCAGTACTTC
CDR3: CASSLATGIASYEQYF
D: -
size: -
J: TRBJ2-7
V: TRBV5-1

DNA: TGTGCCAGTAGGCTGGGGGCGAAGAGCACAGATACGCAGTATTTT
CDR3: CASRLGAKSTDTQYF
D: -
size: -
J: TRBJ2-3
V: TRBV19

DNA: TGTGCCAGCAGCCAAGACGGAGCGGGGTTGGCAAATGAGCAGTTCTTC
CDR3: CASSQDGAGLANEQFF
D: TRBD2
size: -
J: TRBJ2-1
V: TRBV4-2

DNA: TGTGCCAGCAGCTCAAGCGGCTCCTACGAGCAGTACTTC
CDR3: CASSSSGSYEQYF
D: -
size: once
J: TRBJ2-7
V: TRBV5-6

DNA: TGTGCCAGCAGCGGGCGACTAGCGGGAAGGAGCTCCTACAATGAGCAGTTCTTC
CDR3: CASSGRLAGRSSYNEQFF
D: TRBD2
size: -
J: TRBJ2-1
V: TRBV11-1

DNA: TGTGCCGGGGGACGGGGAAACTATGGCTACACCTTC
CDR3: CAGGRGNYGYTF
D: -
size: -
J: TRBJ1-2
V: TRBV30

DNA: TGTGCCAGCAGCAGCGCCGGGACAGAATTGACCGGGGAGCTGTTTTTT
CDR3: CASSSAGTELTGELFF
D: TRBD1
size: -
J: TRBJ2-2
V: TRBV5-4

DNA: TGCGCCAGCAGCCAAGATTTTACCAGCGCCAAGTTCTTC
CDR3: CASSQDFTSAKFF
D: -
size: -
J: TRBJ2-1
V: TRBV4-1

DNA: TGTGCCAGCATGCCGGGACAGGGTACCAATCAGCCCCAGCATTTT
CDR3: CASMPGQGTNQPQHF
D: TRBD1
size: -
J: TRBJ1-5
V: TRBV6-1

DNA: TGTGCCAGCAGCCATCCAAGAAGAGAAGCGGGGGGGGTGCCAGATACGCAGTATTTT
CDR3: CASSHPRREAGGVPDTQYF
D: TRBD2
size: -
J: TRBJ2-3
V: TRBV14